The present TCR beta chain was sequenced within a study of cytomegalovirus exposure and HLA in healthy donors (TCRdb year 2017). The study in broad terms: According to an earlier analysis of a few hundred of the donors, about 179 million T cells yielded 100 million or so unique TCR beta sequences and approximately 300 Gb of sequence data. An early release that covered 640 HLA-typed donors contained approximately 300 gigabases of sequencing data and 80 million or so unique TCR sequences. Of the 300 to 500 genotyped donors, 80% to 90% were placed in the genetic ancestry cluster associated with self-reported Caucasian donors. The study aimed to test whether cataloging public T cell receptors could reveal signatures of past pathogen exposure. The T cell repertoires of 700 or so subjects were profiled by immunosequencing and related to cytomegalovirus serostatus. Besides the first cohort of 666 subjects, a separate validation cohort made up of roughly 120 different subjects was used. High-throughput TCR immunosequencing, statistical association of individual TCRs with disease status, and machine learning were combined to predict cytomegalovirus infection status. A later analysis re-examined previously published TCR beta repertoires from just over 650 donors and added high-resolution HLA genotyping to investigate patterns of TCR occurrence. Rather than using new phenotypic data, the later analysis identified candidate immune exposures from TCR beta sequences and from how often those sequences occurred across donors. To decide whether each TCR beta V gene segment behaved as functional or pseudogenic, an earlier analysis of some 600 of the donors relied on high-throughput TCR beta sequencing. Donor age, sex, ethnicity and CMV serostatus were collected together with the repertoire data. A later genetic analysis took genome-wide SNP genotypes for 398 of the 666 donors and used that subset as a discovery cohort. All discovery cohort repertoires had been generated on a single sequencing platform. HLA typing covered class I and class II loci at four-digit resolution. Typing coverage varied by locus: roughly 620-630 donors for A, B, C, DRB1 and DQB1; 500 to 550 for DQA1; 606 for DPA1; under 490 for DPB1. Five DR-DQ haplotypes were handled as single units for association and clustering, since linkage in the cohort was strong. On average, roughly 250,000 unique TCR beta nucleotide sequences were sequenced per donor among some 430 genotyped donors of the cohort, with about 19% of those sequences being non-productive. Here is what the overall study found, with its caveats: In both the original and validation cohorts, the classifier was reported to diagnose cytomegalovirus status with high specificity and sensitivity. An earlier analysis of 450 to 750 of the donors showed that most TCR beta V segments appeared in productive rearrangements either about 87% or about 30% of the time, which broadly matched IMGT annotations. Correlated functional status among segregating V segments might be attributable to linkage disequilibrium, but an unknown experimental factor could not be ruled out. Three of the identified cytomegalovirus-associated TCR beta chains were confirmed in vitro to be specific for cytomegalovirus antigens. According to a later genetic analysis, donors in an Asian-associated ancestry cluster had fewer N-insertions in productive TCRs than the approximately 630-donor mean. In a later analysis, HLA-associated TCR beta chains showed more clonal expansion and lower generation probabilities than non-associated chains that were equally common. A later analysis reported that several top co-occurrence clusters appeared linked to parvovirus B19, influenza, CMV and Epstein-Barr virus. A later genetic analysis associated a missense DCLRE1C variant with V-gene and J-gene trimming of TCR beta chains, and an independent cohort replicated the association. HLA typing was unavailable for some donors at each locus, so association tests used only the typed subset. The authors suggested that the approach could potentially be generalized to other disease states and immunological phenotypes. A later analysis found that most CMV-associated TCR beta chains appeared HLA-restricted, with HLA associations seemingly driven largely by CMV exposure. Only TCR beta chains were sequenced in this cohort, and the absence of alpha or paired-chain data limited detectable features. Strong co-occurrence of HLA alleles, especially DR and DQ, made assigning TCR associations to individual alleles difficult. A total of fewer than 200 TCR beta chains were listed by the study as associated with cytomegalovirus. The sequencing pipeline was judged likely to have produced a cluster of highly shared sequence variants as a technical artifact. While some public TCRs were present in many individuals, most TCR sequences turned up only very rarely across donors. A later analysis associated 15,000 or so TCR beta sequences with specific HLA alleles at a false discovery rate of 0.05. A further reported finding was that TCR beta sequences accurately predicted the HLA-A and HLA-B alleles for most subjects in the first cohort. Because the 87-base-pair reads could not distinguish some IMGT-functional V segments, including TRBV6-2 and TRBV6-3, those segments were excluded. In a later analysis, TCR association rates were found to vary across HLA loci, with the most associated TCRs seen for DRB1 alleles and the fewest for HLA-C alleles. For the cohort, immune exposure information was limited to CMV serostatus. Presence/absence analyses assumed roughly uniform sequencing depth across donors, an assumption that may not hold. Because counts were too low, around 17 rarely observed V segments, including chromosome 9 orphons, were left out of the earlier analysis of roughly 600 of the donors.

In the germline V gene (reference sequence), CDR1 corresponds to SGHNT and CDR2 to YYREEE. Trimming removed 0 bases from V and 3 bases from J, leaving 12 bases between the germline ends. Its CDR3 holds 15 amino acids, cysteine through phenylalanine. The only DNA kept is the CDR3, 45 bases in frame from the first base. This clone was seen a handful of times. What antigen it recognizes has not been identified. No base quality information exists; no much larger clone differs at one position. The cohort was made up of about 670 healthy bone marrow donors. All cohort members were sampled while nominally healthy, although unrecorded immune exposures were likely present. The donor was CMV seronegative and was included in the group of over 300 seronegative cohort members. A peripheral blood sample was collected from each donor, and TCR beta sequencing was performed on peripheral blood mononuclear cells. The Qiagen DNeasy Blood Extraction Kit was used to extract genomic DNA from the blood cell samples.

Receptors were amplified or captured by the immunoSEQ multiplex PCR assay. The multiplex PCR relied on a mix of 60 forward primers for TCR Vbeta segments and 13 reverse primers for TCR Jbeta segments. The CDR3 region of rearranged TCR beta genes was amplified from genomic DNA by a multiplex PCR assay. The amplified TCR beta libraries were sequenced on the Illumina HiSeq System as 87-base-pair reads. Turning to the authors' computational methods: A later analysis tallied roughly 76 million unique TCR beta chains across the approximately 670 repertoires, and some 12 million of those chains were shared by two or more donors. Raw reads were error-corrected and collapsed into unique sequences by a nearest-neighbor algorithm in which closely related sequences were merged to remove PCR and sequencing errors. Alignment of CDR3 sequences to IMGT reference sequences was used to assign V, D and J gene segments. Each retained sequence needed at least a six-nucleotide match to both a V gene segment and a J gene segment. Rearrangements were called productive when the CDR3 lacked stop codons and stayed in frame with V and J; all others were non-productive. CDR3 was defined by IMGT convention, running from the second conserved V-encoded cysteine to the conserved J-encoded phenylalanine. The earlier analysis of some 600 of the donors excluded sequences that lacked an unambiguous match to a single V gene segment. In an earlier analysis of approximately 590 of the donors, V segments were called functional above 56.7% productive rearrangements and were called segregating when the between-donor standard deviation exceeded 5%. A statistical classification framework was built to diagnose cytomegalovirus status from the catalog of TCR beta chain sequences. V and J gene assignment, in a later analysis, came from comparing TCR nucleotide sequences with IMGT/GENE-DB human TR gene sequences. The TCRdist pipeline was used in a later analysis to assign CDR3 sequences and most-parsimonious VDJ recombination scenarios. In a later analysis, each TCR beta chain was defined by its CDR3 amino acid sequence together with its V-gene family, and reads without a unique V-gene family were excluded. In a later analysis, around 600 highly shared, low-generation-probability nucleotide sequences were removed to address suspected cross-contamination and a sequencing artifact. For each public chain, a later analysis derived a clonal expansion index from normalized ranks of inferred template counts within each repertoire. Generation probabilities in a later analysis came from a VDJ recombination model fitted to out-of-frame rearrangements, and those results were checked against IGoR. A later analysis scored TCR-TCR, TCR-HLA and TCR-CMV co-occurrence with hypergeometric tests, applying a repertoire-size bias correction to TCR pairs. False discovery rates were estimated in a later analysis by permuting HLA or CMV assignments 20 times. In a later analysis, co-occurring TCRs were grouped with DBSCAN, and TCRdist sequence similarity was added when clustering was performed within HLA-allele-positive subsets. For co-occurrence clustering, repertoires with fewer than 30,000 or more than 120,000 public chains were excluded, along with about five repertoires with anomalous nucleotide sharing. Imported from immuneACCESS, the table was reduced by TCRdb to in-frame sequences with V and J called. These copies leave out some clones; in studies compared against another copy, an unresolved V gene accounts for under half, and the cause of the remainder is not known. V and J calls and clone size are those listed in that table; D and trimming were worked out from the DNA. Present in this sample are under 200,000 clones, about two thirds of which were seen just once. Around 2.8% of the sample is held by the ten biggest clonotypes.

The sequence was obtained from a woman aged 30 to 39 in good health and CMV-seronegative. The rearrangement combines TRBV5-4 with TRBJ1-1; a confident D gene designation cannot be given. The sample comprised PBMCs. The nucleotide sequence is TGTGCCAGCAGCTTGGTTACACTCGGGGACACTGAAGCTTTCTTT. Protein translation: CASSLVTLGDTEAFF.